The clone carrying this T cell receptor beta chain was seen a few times. Germline-derived CDR1 and CDR2 are GTSNPN and SVGIG (reference sequence). The CDR3 loop spans 14 amino acids. The V segment lost 3 bases and the J segment 3 bases; nucleotides outside the gene matches: 5. This sample is part of a study of cytomegalovirus exposure and HLA in healthy donors. Primers for the PCR totalled 60 Vbeta and 13 Jbeta. Libraries were prepared by immunoSEQ multiplex PCR; TCRdb keeps only in-frame clonotypes and omits some of them. The table includes about 210,000 clones, 60% to 80% detected once. This TCR was sampled from a male donor in good health and CMV-seronegative. The source material was PBMCs. This rearrangement joins TRBV30 to TRBJ1-5; 7 nucleotides match TRBD1. CDR3 in amino acids: CAWSAGQLNQPQHF. In DNA form, the CDR3 reads TGTGCCTGGAGCGCGGGACAGCTCAATCAGCCCCAGCATTTT.